This TCR beta chain comes out of a study of breast tumors, draining lymph nodes, adjacent tissues. Findings and caveats of the study: Luminal-like breast cancer showed significantly greater tumor-nontumor repertoire similarity than basal-like breast cancer did. Tumor repertoires ranked between lymph nodes and nontumor tissue in diversity, with V and J gene preferences.

MiXCR was run by TCRdb on the multiplex PCR reads, yielding one entry per CDR3 protein. The top ten hold around 2.5% of the sample, which has about 140,000 distinct CDR3 sequences, 30% to 35% seen once. Notes on this clonotype: Its antigen is undetermined.

Breast cancer patients provided tissue from their axillary draining lymph nodes. The receptor was isolated from a female donor with breast cancer. Some clones in this sample may be carry-over from other donors' samples. Sequenced sample: axillary lymph node tissue.

This CDR3 reads CASRRGQVTEQFF. CDR3 nucleotides: TGTGCCAGCAGGAGGGGACAGGTCACTGAGCAGTTCTTC. The J gene is TRBJ2-1, the V gene TRBV11-2, with 8 bases fitting TRBD1. Trimming removed 6 bases from V and 9 bases from J; junction bases left unmatched: 7. Germline V gene data show CDR1 as SGHAT and CDR2 as FQNNGV. The length of the CDR3 is 13 residues.